The 23 T cell receptor beta chains reported below all come from one sample, sequenced in a study of T-cell reconstitution after alpha-beta-depleted transplantation in children (dated by TCRdb to 2016 to 2018). The protocol used for the library was PCR. The reads were generated on an Illumina HiSeq 2500. TCR libraries were prepared with molecular barcoding, using unique molecular identifiers to normalize TCRbeta repertoire quantification. Through fastp at Q25 and MiXCR, TCRdb rebuilt clones from the public reads, retaining in-frame beta chains. Each entry merges the rows of one CDR3 protein and shows their most common DNA and genes. This sample comprises over 200,000 distinct CDR3 sequences, roughly 10% of them detected only once. In total, the top ten clones hold around 6.2% of the sample. The input for sequencing was PBMCs from the stem cell graft donor, taken from the stem cell graft. The origin of the receptors is a human donor who donated a stem cell graft to a child with acute lymphoblastic leukemia.

A few counts support this clonotype. This rearrangement joins TRBV12-3 or TRBV12-4 to TRBJ2-6; unclear D gene. The CDR3 extends over 19 amino acids. Trimming removed 3 bases from V and 2 bases from J, with 20 bases in between. This chain's CDR3 is CASSFIIGSVGAGANVLTF. CDR3 coding DNA: TGTGCCAGCAGTTTTATCATTGGATCCGTTGGGGCTGGGGCCAACGTCCTGACTTTC.

This chain uses TRBV27 with TRBJ1-1, with D hard to call. Per germline, CDR1 MNHEY and CDR2 SMNVEV (reference sequence). V lost 6 bases and J 5 bases, leaving 19 bases between the germline ends. This CDR3 has 15 residues. CDR3 sequence: CASSSGGSRKTEAFF. The CDR3 bases are TGTGCCAGCAGCTCAGGCGGGAGTCGAAAGACTGAAGCTTTCTTT.

The rearrangement links TRBV2 to TRBJ2-7, with TRBD2 matching 10 bases. The germline gives CDR1 SNHLY, CDR2 FYNNEI. The junction had 11 bases not matched to a gene; V was cut back by 6 bases and J by 6 bases. This CDR3 spans 15 amino acids. Here the CDR3 DNA reads TGTGCCAGCAGCGACTCCCTAGCGGGGGTGCTCGAGCAGTACTTC. This gives the protein CASSDSLAGVLEQYF.

This clonotype was recorded at least ten times. J is TRBJ2-3 and V is TRBV10-3; D might be TRBD2 (5 bases). The CDR3 covers 12 residues. Trimming cost V 7 bases and J 2 bases, with 7 bases left between them. The V gene's germline CDR1 is ENHRY and CDR2 SYGVKD. Here the CDR3 DNA reads TGTGCCATCAAGGAGGTCACAGATACGCAGTATTTT. This translates into CAIKEVTDTQYF.

This clonotype was observed many times. This rearrangement joins TRBV20-1 to TRBJ2-5, with D maybe TRBD2 (6 bases). CDR3 length: 14 amino acids. Trimming shortened V by 3 bases and J by 2 bases, and 13 bases separated the two germline ends. The germline V gene encodes CDR1 DFQATT and CDR2 SNEGSKA (reference sequence). As DNA, the CDR3 is TGCAGTGCTAGTGGGCTGGGGGGACAAGAGACCCAGTACTTC. It specifies CSASGLGGQETQYF.

The chain couples TRBV5-8 to TRBJ2-7, with a tentative D call TRBD1 (6 bases). The CDR3 length is 15 residues. Germline loops: CDR1 SGHTS, CDR2 YDEGEE. Trimming stripped 0 bases from V and 3 bases from J, with 13 bases between. The CDR3 loop reads CASSLAGHPGYEQYF. In DNA form, the CDR3 reads TGTGCCAGCAGCTTGGCGGGACATCCAGGCTACGAGCAGTACTTC.

Points on this clonotype: A clone one base away is much larger, so this may be a read error. The chain has TRBV6-5 and TRBJ2-7; no reliable D call. V lost 2 bases, J lost 5 bases, and 7 bases lay in between. The CDR3 has 12 amino acids. Per the germline V gene, CDR1 is MNHEY and CDR2 is SVGAGI. Here the CDR3 DNA reads TGTGCCAGCAGTTACGGTTGGCACGAGCAGTACTTC. This translates into CASSYGWHEQYF.

This clonotype appeared a few times. At one end the junction does not follow the germline gene, possibly because of a read error. V is TRBV18 and J is TRBJ2-1; 10 bases align to TRBD2. CDR1 and CDR2 (germline): KGHSH, LQKENI. This CDR3 has 17 amino acids. The CDR3 here is CASSPQNVAGGYYEQFF. CDR3 in DNA: TGTGCCAGCTCACCACAAAATGTAGCGGGGGGCTACTATGAGCAGTTCTTC.

This clonotype was observed at least ten times. The chain joins TRBV27 to TRBJ2-1, with a tentative D call TRBD2 (7 bases). Per germline, CDR1 MNHEY and CDR2 SMNVEV (reference sequence). The CDR3 is 15 residues long. V was shortened by 7 bases and J by 4 bases, with 17 bases between the two germline ends. The CDR3 region has the DNA TGTGCCAGCAAGGGTTGGGGGGGCCCATACAATGAGCAGTTCTTC. It translates to CASKGWGGPYNEQFF.

V gene TRBV27 combines with J gene TRBJ1-3; D might be TRBD1 (5 bases). Germline V gives CDR1 MNHEY, CDR2 SMNVEV (reference sequence). CDR3 length: 16 residues. Trimming shortened V by 5 bases and J by 0 bases, and 14 bases separated the two germline ends. CDR3 DNA sequence: TGTGCCAGCAGTCCGACCTGGGGGGGCTCTGGAAACACCATATATTTT. Its translation: CASSPTWGGSGNTIYF.

A few counts support this clonotype. The gene calls are TRBV12-3 or TRBV12-4 and TRBJ1-1, with TRBD1 identical over 7 bases. This CDR3 region has 14 residues. The V segment lost 3 bases and the J segment 4 bases; nucleotides outside the gene matches: 5. The CDR3 here is CASSFGRGSTEAFF. The CDR3 bases are TGTGCCAGCAGTTTTGGCAGGGGGTCCACTGAAGCTTTCTTT.

This chain links TRBV7-2 with TRBJ2-3, with D perhaps TRBD1 (5 bases). This CDR3 is built from 15 residues. Germline CDR1 reads SGHTA; CDR2 reads FQGNSA. V was pared by 4 bases and J by 4 bases, with 15 bases between. The CDR3: CASSSQAGMSDTQYF. CDR3 DNA: TGTGCCAGCAGCTCCCAGGCAGGGATGTCAGATACGCAGTATTTT.

The sample holds a few counts of this clonotype. The chain has TRBV5-1 and TRBJ2-7, with 8 bases that match TRBD1. Germline-derived CDR1 and CDR2 are SGHRS and YFSETQ. The CDR3 extends over 14 amino acids. With 3 bases clipped from V and 3 bases from J, the junction kept 5 bases outside the gene matches. CDR3 amino acids: CASSYGQGVYEQYF. The DNA for the CDR3 is TGCGCCAGCAGCTACGGACAGGGAGTCTACGAGCAGTACTTC.

This chain joins TRBV20-1 and TRBJ2-7, with 7 bases fitting TRBD1. The CDR3 has 12 residues. Germline V gene sequence: CDR1 DFQATT, CDR2 SNEGSKA (reference sequence). V was clipped by 7 bases and J by 6 bases; unmatched bases: 9. The CDR3 DNA is TGCAGTGGACAAACACAGGGGCCCGAGCAGTACTTC. This gives the protein CSGQTQGPEQYF.

Many counts were recorded for this clonotype. This chain uses TRBV29-1 with TRBJ2-2; D not certain. Trimming stripped 7 bases from V and 4 bases from J, with 19 bases between. The CDR3 spans 15 residues. CDR1 is SQVTM and CDR2 is ANQGSEA in the germline V gene. The DNA for the CDR3 is TGCAGCGCCATACTTCCCGCTATGATCACCGGGGAGCTGTTTTTT. This encodes CSAILPAMITGELFF.

This clonotype was seen at least ten times. The chain couples TRBV5-1 to TRBJ2-5; TRBD2 agrees at 13 bases. The CDR3 covers 16 residues. Trimming took 5 bases from V and 5 from J; bases not matched to a gene: 9. The germline V gene encodes CDR1 SGHRS and CDR2 YFSETQ. CDR3 sequence reads: CASSYRTSGGTETQYF. CDR3 sequence (DNA): TGCGCCAGCAGTTATCGGACTAGCGGGGGTACGGAGACCCAGTACTTC. Based on the CDR3 plus reference TRBV5-1 and TRBJ2-5, the full variable domain is KAGVTQTPRYLIKTRGQQVTLSCSPISGHRSVSWYQQTPGQGLQFLFEYFSETQRNKGNFPGRFSGRQFSNSRSEMNVSTLELGDSALYLCASSYRTSGGTETQYFGPGTRLLVL.

This clonotype was observed at least ten times. The V gene is TRBV12-3 or TRBV12-4, the J gene TRBJ2-1; D is ambiguous. The CDR3 consists of 11 residues. V dropped 6 bases and J dropped 6 bases, with 6 bases sitting between them. CDR3 DNA sequence: TGTGCCAGCAGCCCCCTCAATGAGCAGTTCTTC. Encoded protein: CASSPLNEQFF.

This clonotype was found a few times. The chain is built from TRBV21-1 and TRBJ2-5; TRBD2, the table's D call, lacks a check against the DNA. TRBV21-1 is assigned pseudogene status. The CDR3 length is 15 residues. CDR3 protein: CASRGRTAYSETQYF. CDR3 in DNA: TGTGCCAGCAGGGGCCGTACAGCCTACTCGGAGACCCAGTACTTC.

This clonotype was seen repeatedly, ten times or more. This chain links TRBV29-1 with TRBJ1-1; 7 bases agree with TRBD1. The CDR3 has 12 residues. The V segment lost 3 bases and the J segment 6 bases; nucleotides outside the gene matches: 4. Germline CDR1 reads SQVTM; CDR2 reads ANQGSEA. The DNA of the CDR3 is TGCAGCGTTGAGATAGGGGGCTCTGAAGCTTTCTTT. Protein: CSVEIGGSEAFF.

This clonotype was recorded many times. The chain uses TRBV9 and TRBJ2-7; 9 bases map to TRBD2. Looked up from germline, CDR1 is SGDLS and CDR2 is YYNGEE. The CDR3 consists of 15 residues. V was clipped by 0 bases and J by 3 bases; unmatched bases: 4. CDR3 sequence (DNA): TGTGCCAGCAGCGTAGGTGGGCGGGGGGGCTACGAGCAGTACTTC. It is translated as CASSVGGRGGYEQYF.

This clonotype was observed many times. The V gene is TRBV6-5, the J gene TRBJ1-6; D remains ambiguous. The CDR3 sequence is 16 residues long. V was pared by 2 bases and J by 7 bases, with 15 bases between. Germline values: CDR1 MNHEY, CDR2 SVGAGI. CDR3 loop: CASSYEFRSENSPLHF. The CDR3 region has the DNA TGTGCCAGCAGTTACGAGTTCAGGAGTGAAAATTCACCCCTCCACTTT.

The chain recombines TRBV12-3 or TRBV12-4 with TRBJ2-7, with a possible D match to TRBD1 (6 bases). The CDR3 length is 15 residues. Trimming took 7 bases from V and 2 from J, leaving 18 bases between them. CDR3 nucleotides: TGTGCCAGCAAATCGGGGCAGGGGATGACCTACGAGCAGTACTTC. Translated, it gives CASKSGQGMTYEQYF.

V is TRBV24-1 and J is TRBJ2-7, with D tentatively TRBD1 (6 bases). The CDR3 contains 14 residues. Germline-derived CDR1 and CDR2 are KGHDR and SFDVKD. Trimming took off 2 bases at V and 3 bases at J, with 10 bases between the two ends. In nucleotides, the CDR3 is TGTGCCACCAGTGATTCCGGCAGGGGCTACGAGCAGTACTTC. Protein product: CATSDSGRGYEQYF.